Each of the 11 T cell receptor beta chains below was sequenced from the same sample in a study of T cells in tuberculosis. Assay: immunoSEQ multiplex PCR; the TCRdb copy retains only in-frame clones and omits some. The sample comprises approximately 49,000 clones, around 96% of which are singletons, and over 1.1% rests with the top ten. Time point of the sample: new active TB diagnosis, blood taken before or within 7 days of starting treatment. Sequencing was performed on PBMCs, taken at tuberculosis diagnosis. These receptor sequences come from an adult with tuberculosis.

This sequence joins TRBV7-6 and TRBJ1-1; D is unclear. V shed 1 base and J shed 0 bases, with 6 bases lying between them. The V gene's germline CDR1 is SGHVS and CDR2 FNYEAQ. The CDR3 length is 14 residues. CDR3 DNA: TGTGCCAGCAGCTTAGACATCTTGAACACTGAAGCTTTCTTT. Its translation: CASSLDILNTEAFF. Together with reference TRBV7-6 and TRBJ1-1, the CDR3 gives the full variable domain: GAGVSQSPRYKVTKRGQDVALRCDPISGHVSLYWYRQALGQGPEFLTYFNYEAQQDKSGLPNDRFSAERPEGSISTLTIQRTEQRDSAMYRCASSLDILNTEAFFGQGTRLTVV.

The V gene is TRBV30, the J gene TRBJ1-3; 8 bases are a match to TRBD1. This CDR3 comprises 13 residues. CDR1 is GTSNPN and CDR2 is SVGIG in the germline V gene (reference sequence). V lost 1 base and J lost 7; bases outside the gene matches: 3. The DNA for the CDR3 is TGTGCCTGGAGTGGACAGGGGCGGAACACCATATATTTT. Its translation is CAWSGQGRNTIYF.

To note about this clone: Other DNA sequences in this specimen translate into the identical CDR3. The chain couples TRBV19 to TRBJ2-2; no firm D call. V lost 2 bases to trimming and J lost 0 bases, with 4 bases between them. From germline, CDR1 is LNHDA and CDR2 SQIVND (reference sequence). CDR3 length: 14 residues. The CDR3 DNA reads TGTGCCAGTAGTATACTAGCGAACACCGGGGAGCTGTTTTTT. Encoded protein: CASSILANTGELFF.

The CDR3 loop is CASSLSGGFVYGYTF. The CDR3 nucleotides read TGTGCCAGCAGTCTCTCCGGAGGATTCGTTTATGGCTACACCTTC. This chain connects TRBV6-5 to TRBJ1-2; D ambiguous. V was clipped by 5 bases and J by 5 bases, with 18 bases between them. Germline loops: CDR1 MNHEY, CDR2 SVGAGI. The CDR3 totals 15 residues.

This clone was seen more than once but under ten times. The chain carries TRBV7-9 and TRBJ1-1, with D possibly TRBD1 on 5 matching bases. V was pared by 1 base and J by 3 bases, with 18 bases between. Per germline, CDR1 SEHNR and CDR2 FQNEAQ (reference sequence). There are 17 residues in the CDR3. The CDR3: CASSLGRGGYLDTEAFF. For the CDR3, the DNA is TGTGCCAGCAGCTTAGGTCGGGGGGGTTATCTAGACACTGAAGCTTTCTTT. Full variable domain (outside the CDR3, taken from reference TRBV7-9 and TRBJ1-1): DTGVSQNPRHKITKRGQNVTFRCDPISEHNRLYWYRQTLGQGPEFLTYFQNEAQLEKSRLLSDRFSAERPKGSFSTLEIQRTEQGDSAMYLCASSLGRGGYLDTEAFFGQGTRLTVV.

The J gene is TRBJ1-2, the V gene TRBV16, with a weak D call TRBD1 (5 bases). Germline V gene data show CDR1 as KGHSY and CDR2 as FQNENV. V lost 0 bases, J lost 5 bases, and 13 bases lay in between. The CDR3 has 15 amino acids. The CDR3 bases are TGTGCCAGCAGCCAATCGGGGCCGCGTGGGTATGGCTACACCTTC. Translating it yields CASSQSGPRGYGYTF.

The chain carries TRBV19 and TRBJ2-1; TRBD2 is a possible D gene (5 bases). This CDR3 comprises 11 residues. Germline-derived CDR1 and CDR2 are LNHDA and SQIVND (reference sequence). Trimming removed 6 bases at V and 10 bases at J, with 10 bases between. This CDR3 is CASRKRVEQFF. The CDR3 region has the DNA TGTGCCAGTAGAAAGAGGGTGGAGCAGTTCTTC.

This clone was observed a handful of times. The rearrangement uses TRBV14 and TRBJ2-4; TRBD1 is a possible D gene (6 bases). The CDR3 extends over 17 amino acids. The germline CDR1 and CDR2 sequences are SGHDN and FVKESK. V shed 1 base and J shed 2 bases, with 15 bases lying between them. CDR3 region: CASSQGFIGGSKNIQYF. DNA of the CDR3: TGTGCCAGCAGCCAAGGGTTCATAGGGGGTTCCAAAAACATTCAGTACTTC.

This clone is a singleton in its sample. V is TRBV30 and J is TRBJ2-2; D not certain. CDR1 is GTSNPN, CDR2 SVGIG, per germline (reference sequence). This CDR3 has 15 residues. The V gene lost 2 bases and the J gene lost 1 base, with 11 bases spanning the gap. The CDR3 is CAWSRRSRNTGELFF. In DNA, the CDR3 is TGTGCCTGGAGTAGAAGGAGTAGGAACACCGGGGAGCTGTTTTTT. Full variable domain (remainder filled in from reference TRBV30 and TRBJ2-2): SQTIHQWPATLVQPVGSPLSLECTVEGTSNPNLYWYRQAAGRGLQLLFYSVGIGQISSEVPQNLSASRPQDRQFILSSKKLLLSDSGFYLCAWSRRSRNTGELFFGEGSRLTVL.

This sequence joins TRBV7-8 and TRBJ2-7, with a tentative D call TRBD2 (6 bases). The V gene lost 5 bases and the J gene lost 2 bases, with 7 bases spanning the gap. CDR1 and CDR2 (germline): SGHVS, FQNEAQ. The CDR3 runs 12 residues. For the CDR3, the DNA is TGTGCCAGCAGCGGAGGGACCTACGAGCAGTACTTC. Encoded protein: CASSGGTYEQYF.

This chain uses TRBV28 with TRBJ1-5; no reliable D call. The germline V gene has CDR1 MDHEN and CDR2 SYDVKM. The CDR3 contains 14 residues. Deletions cut 2 bases from V and 9 bases from J, with 14 bases between. The CDR3 DNA reads TGTGCCAGCAGTTTAAGGACGGGAATTCGGCCCCAGCATTTT. Translation gives CASSLRTGIRPQHF.